Below, 19 T cell receptor beta chains from the same sample are listed, as sequenced in a study of regulatory T cells in long-lasting Graves disease. Time point specified: newly diagnosed GD, antithyroid drugs for less than 3 months. The TCR library was prepared using RNA isolated from PBMCs. Sequencing libraries for TCR beta were prepared with iRepertoire HTBI primers and Arm-PCR of CDR3 regions. TCRdb called the multiplex PCR reads again in MiXCR, with one record for every CDR3 protein. The sample lists 420,000 or so distinct CDR3 sequences; over 15% were seen once. The sample also formed part of further work on T cells in Graves' hyperthyroidism and ophthalmopathy.

The material sequenced was peripheral blood mononuclear cells (PBMCs), taken at new diagnosis, from a patient treated with antithyroid drugs. These receptors were taken from a woman between 18 and 29 years old with Graves disease.

This clonotype was detected many times. The rearrangement links TRBV5-6 to TRBJ1-2; D remains unclear. The CDR3 contains 15 residues. Trimming pared 3 bases from V and 1 base from J, leaving 13 bases between. CDR1 is SGHDT, CDR2 YYEEEE, per germline. CDR3 protein: CASSSGAGVNYGYTF. Written as DNA, the CDR3 is TGTGCCAGCAGCTCTGGTGCCGGGGTTAACTATGGCTACACCTTC.

Comments on this clonotype: The junction departs from the called germline gene at one end, perhaps through a read error. The chain is built from TRBV18 and TRBJ1-1; D gene uncertain. CDR3 length: 13 residues. The V gene's germline CDR1 is KGHSH and CDR2 LQKENI. CDR3 nucleotide sequence: TGTTCCAGCTCACCGGAAGGGTTTGGAGAGGCTTTCTTT. It translates to CSSSPEGFGEAFF. Filled out from reference TRBV18 and TRBJ1-1, the complete variable domain reads NAGVMQNPRHLVRRRGQEARLRCSPMKGHSHVYWYRQLPEEGLKFMVYLQKENIIDESGMPKERFSAEFPKEGPSILRIQQVVRGDSAAYFCSSSPEGFGEAFFGQGTRLTVV.

This clonotype has ten or more counts. The rearrangement links TRBV7-8 to TRBJ2-5; 11 nucleotides line up with TRBD2. V shed 1 base and J 3 bases; nucleotides not matched to a gene: 7. Germline CDR1 SGHVS, CDR2 FQNEAQ. This CDR3 region has 17 residues. The CDR3 DNA reads as TGTGCCAGCAGCTTAGAACGCTCACTAGCGGGAGAAGAGACCCAGTACTTC. It is translated as CASSLERSLAGEETQYF.

The sample holds a few counts of this clonotype. This sequence joins TRBV7-3 and TRBJ2-3, with 9 bases lining up with TRBD2. The CDR3 loop spans 15 amino acids. CDR1 is SGHTA, CDR2 FQGTGA, per germline. The J segment lost 7 bases and the V segment lost 1 base, leaving 6 bases of the junction unmatched. Here the CDR3 reads CASSLMAGGPHTQYF. CDR3 bases: TGTGCCAGCAGCTTAATGGCGGGAGGGCCACATACGCAGTATTTT.

This clonotype has at least ten counts. CDR3 residues: CASRRGGSTDTQYF. CDR3 in DNA: TGTGCCAGCAGGAGGGGCGGTAGCACAGATACGCAGTATTTT. V is TRBV6-1 and J is TRBJ2-3; D might be TRBD1 or TRBD2, each matching 5 bases. This CDR3 has 14 residues. The germline V gene has CDR1 MNHNS and CDR2 SASEGT. V was cut by 6 bases and J by 0 bases, with 10 bases left in between.

The genes are TRBV12-3 or TRBV12-4 and TRBJ1-5; TRBD1 might be the D (5 bases). The CDR3 loop spans 16 amino acids. Between the trimmed V and J ends, which lost 1 base and 9 bases, there was a span of 19 bases. CDR3 nucleotides: TGTGCCAGCAGTTTAGGGGGACGGGCCGAGATTGGGCCCCAGCATTTT. Its translation: CASSLGGRAEIGPQHF.

This chain uses TRBV5-7 with TRBJ2-1; 8 bases agree with TRBD2. TRBV5-7 qualifies as an ORF whose function is uncertain. There are 14 residues in the CDR3. Germline trimming cut 0 bases from V and 9 bases from J; bases unmatched to any gene: 5. The CDR3 region is CASSLGLARVEQFF. CDR3 in DNA: TGTGCCAGCAGCTTGGGACTAGCGAGAGTTGAGCAGTTCTTC.

The V and J genes are TRBV5-1 and TRBJ1-6; the match to TRBD1 covers 11 bases. Germline CDR1 and CDR2: SGHRS and YFSETQ. This CDR3 contains 15 residues. J lost 9 bases, V lost 5 bases, and 7 bases had no gene match. The CDR3 DNA is TGCGCCAGCAGTTCCCGGACAGGGGGCGGTTCACCCCTCCACTTT. Amino acids: CASSSRTGGGSPLHF.

The chain uses TRBV20-1 and TRBJ2-3, with 9 bases that match TRBD2. There are 15 residues in the CDR3. J lost 2 bases, V lost 5 bases, and 8 bases had no gene match. Germline V gene data show CDR1 as DFQATT and CDR2 as SNEGSKA (reference sequence). The CDR3: CSARASGDYTDTQYF. CDR3 nucleotide sequence: TGCAGTGCTCGGGCTAGCGGGGACTACACAGATACGCAGTATTTT.

This clonotype was detected ten times or more. One junction end disagrees with the germline gene, perhaps due to a read error. The chain links TRBV27 to TRBJ2-7; possible D gene TRBD1, 6 bases. The CDR3 loop spans 14 amino acids. Germline loops: CDR1 MNHEY, CDR2 SMNVEV (reference sequence). As DNA, the CDR3 is TGCGCCAGCAGCTTTAGGGGGAACTCCTACGAGCAGTACTTC. Its translation: CASSFRGNSYEQYF.

This clonotype was observed many times. The chain is built from TRBV28 and TRBJ2-1, with D perhaps TRBD2 (5 bases). CDR3 length: 15 amino acids. The germline gives CDR1 MDHEN, CDR2 SYDVKM. V was clipped by 3 bases and J by 3 bases, with 12 bases between them. CDR3 loop: CASSFGVASYNEQFF. CDR3 bases: TGTGCCAGCAGTTTCGGGGTAGCGAGCTACAATGAGCAGTTCTTC.

This clonotype showed up many times. V gene TRBV6-2 or TRBV6-3 combines with J gene TRBJ2-7; 8 bases are a match to TRBD2. There are 16 residues in the CDR3. Germline V gene sequence: CDR1 MNHEY, CDR2 SVGEGT. The ends lost 5 bases at V and 6 bases at J; junction bases unmatched: 15. The CDR3 DNA is TGTGCCAGCAGTCTTACCGGGGGGGGACGGCTGTGCGAGCAGTACTTC. It is translated as CASSLTGGGRLCEQYF.

This clonotype has only a few counts. CDR3: CASSPPRSALYNEQFF. The CDR3 region has the DNA TGTGCCAGCAGCCCGCCAAGAAGTGCCCTTTACAATGAGCAGTTCTTC. This sequence joins TRBV7-9 and TRBJ2-1; D unresolved. V lost 5 bases to trimming and J lost 4 bases, with 18 bases between them. This CDR3 region has 16 residues. Germline CDR1 SEHNR, CDR2 FQNEAQ (reference sequence).

This clonotype was observed a handful of times. The chain combines TRBV27 with TRBJ1-5; D is uncertain. The CDR3 is made up of 15 amino acids. Germline V gene data show CDR1 as MNHEY and CDR2 as SMNVEV (reference sequence). Deletions cut 2 bases from V and 0 bases from J, with 8 bases between. The CDR3 nucleotides read TGTGCCAGCAGTTTAACAAGGGATAGCAATCAGCCCCAGCATTTT. Its translation: CASSLTRDSNQPQHF.

A word on this clonotype: Given a much more abundant clone one base away, this may be a read error. This chain links TRBV12-3 or TRBV12-4 with TRBJ2-1; 10 bases line up with TRBD2. The V and J ends lost 0 bases and 10 bases, in that order; junction bases with no gene match: 6. This CDR3 has 15 residues. CDR3 region: CASSLASGRSNEQFF. The DNA for the CDR3 is TGTGCCAGCAGTTTAGCTAGCGGGAGGTCCAACGAGCAGTTCTTC.

This clonotype was recorded many times. The chain couples TRBV20-1 to TRBJ2-5; D is uncertain. The germline V gene encodes CDR1 DFQATT and CDR2 SNEGSKA (reference sequence). The V gene lost 0 bases and the J gene lost 3 bases, with 17 bases spanning the gap. This CDR3 region has 16 residues. In nucleotides, the CDR3 is TGCAGTGCTAGAGATCGGGTAGCCGGTGGGAAAGAGACCCAGTACTTC. Translated, it gives CSARDRVAGGKETQYF.

This clonotype appeared a few times. This sequence joins TRBV5-1 and TRBJ1-6; maybe TRBD1 (5 bases). Germline V gene sequence: CDR1 SGHRS, CDR2 YFSETQ. The length of the CDR3 is 17 residues. Trimming took off 0 bases at V and 8 bases at J, with 18 bases between the two ends. CDR3 sequence: CASSLGDPPGGYSPLHF. For the CDR3, the DNA is TGCGCCAGCAGCTTGGGGGACCCCCCGGGGGGGTATTCACCCCTCCACTTT. Looking up the rest from reference TRBV5-1 and TRBJ1-6 gives the full variable domain: KAGVTQTPRYLIKTRGQQVTLSCSPISGHRSVSWYQQTPGQGLQFLFEYFSETQRNKGNFPGRFSGRQFSNSRSEMNVSTLELGDSALYLCASSLGDPPGGYSPLHFGNGTRLTVT.

This clonotype came up many times. The chain recombines TRBV3-1 with TRBJ2-5; D is uncertain. CDR1 is LGHDT, CDR2 YNNKEL, per germline (reference sequence). The CDR3 totals 15 residues. Between the trimmed V and J ends, which lost 0 bases and 2 bases, there was a span of 10 bases. The chain's CDR3 is CASSQEGFGQETQYF. CDR3 nucleotide sequence: TGTGCCAGCAGCCAAGAGGGATTTGGGCAAGAGACCCAGTACTTC.

This clonotype was counted between two and nine times. The chain carries TRBV5-5 and TRBJ2-2; D remains ambiguous. This CDR3 has 15 amino acids. CDR1 is SGHKS, CDR2 YYEKEE, per germline (reference sequence). V was pared by 0 bases and J by 5 bases, with 11 bases between. The DNA of the CDR3 is TGTGCCAGCAGCTTGGGGGCGCACTGGACCGGGGAGCTGTTTTTT. Its protein is CASSLGAHWTGELFF.